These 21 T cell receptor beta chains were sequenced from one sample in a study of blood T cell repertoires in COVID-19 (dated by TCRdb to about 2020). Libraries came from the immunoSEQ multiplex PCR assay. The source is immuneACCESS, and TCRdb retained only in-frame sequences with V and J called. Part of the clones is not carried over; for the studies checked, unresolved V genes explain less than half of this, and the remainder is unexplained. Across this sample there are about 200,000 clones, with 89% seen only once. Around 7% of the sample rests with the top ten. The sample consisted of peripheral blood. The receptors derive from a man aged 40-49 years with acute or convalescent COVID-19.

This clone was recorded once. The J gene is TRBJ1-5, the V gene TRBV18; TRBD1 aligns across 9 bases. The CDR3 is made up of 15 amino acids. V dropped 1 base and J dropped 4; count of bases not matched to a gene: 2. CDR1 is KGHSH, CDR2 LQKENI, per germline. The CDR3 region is CASSPRGQGNQPQHF. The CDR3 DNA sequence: TGTGCCAGCTCACCACGGGGACAGGGAAATCAGCCCCAGCATTTT.

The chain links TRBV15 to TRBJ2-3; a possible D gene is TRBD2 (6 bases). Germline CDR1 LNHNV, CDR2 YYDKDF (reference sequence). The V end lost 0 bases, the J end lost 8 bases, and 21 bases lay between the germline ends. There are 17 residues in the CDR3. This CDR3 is CATSRDQLAGYQGTQYF. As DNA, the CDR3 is TGTGCCACCAGCAGAGATCAACTAGCAGGGTACCAAGGTACGCAGTATTTT.

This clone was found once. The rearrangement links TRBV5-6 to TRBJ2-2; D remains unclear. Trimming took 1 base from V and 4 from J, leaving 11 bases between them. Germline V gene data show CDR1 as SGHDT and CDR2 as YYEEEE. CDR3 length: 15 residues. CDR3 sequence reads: CASSLFVGATGELFF. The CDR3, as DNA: TGTGCCAGCAGCTTGTTTGTAGGAGCCACCGGGGAGCTGTTTTTT.

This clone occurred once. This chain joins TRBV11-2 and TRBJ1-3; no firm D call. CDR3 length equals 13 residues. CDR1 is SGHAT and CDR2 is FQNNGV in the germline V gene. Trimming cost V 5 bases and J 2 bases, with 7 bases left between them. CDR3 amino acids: CASSHNTGNTIYF. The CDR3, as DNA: TGTGCCAGCAGCCATAACACTGGAAACACCATATATTTT.

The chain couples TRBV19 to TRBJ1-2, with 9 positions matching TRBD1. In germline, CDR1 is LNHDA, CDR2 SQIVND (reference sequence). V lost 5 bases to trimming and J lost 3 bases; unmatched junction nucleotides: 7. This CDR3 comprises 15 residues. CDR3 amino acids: CASSLAGTGYYGYTF. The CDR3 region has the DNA TGTGCCAGTAGTTTAGCCGGGACAGGGTACTATGGCTACACCTTC.

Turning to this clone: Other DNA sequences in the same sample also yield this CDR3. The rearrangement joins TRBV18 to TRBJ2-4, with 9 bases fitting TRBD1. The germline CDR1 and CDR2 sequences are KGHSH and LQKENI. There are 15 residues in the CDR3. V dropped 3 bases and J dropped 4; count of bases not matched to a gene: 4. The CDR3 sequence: CASSPRDRVKNIQYF. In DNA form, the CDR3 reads TGTGCCAGCTCACCCCGGGACAGGGTAAAAAACATTCAGTACTTC. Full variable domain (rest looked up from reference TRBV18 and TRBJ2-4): NAGVMQNPRHLVRRRGQEARLRCSPMKGHSHVYWYRQLPEEGLKFMVYLQKENIIDESGMPKERFSAEFPKEGPSILRIQQVVRGDSAAYFCASSPRDRVKNIQYFGAGTRLSVL.

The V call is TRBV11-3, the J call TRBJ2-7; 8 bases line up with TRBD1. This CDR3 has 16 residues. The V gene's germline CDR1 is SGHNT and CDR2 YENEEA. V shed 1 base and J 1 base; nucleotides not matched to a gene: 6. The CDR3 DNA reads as TGTGCCAGCAGCTTAGCCCGGACAGGGAAGTCCTACGAGCAGTACTTC. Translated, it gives CASSLARTGKSYEQYF.

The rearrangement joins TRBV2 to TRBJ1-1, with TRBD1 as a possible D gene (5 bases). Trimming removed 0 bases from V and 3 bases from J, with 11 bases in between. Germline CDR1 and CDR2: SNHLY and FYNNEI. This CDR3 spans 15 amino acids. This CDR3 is CASSEAGRVYTEAFF. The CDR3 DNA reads TGTGCCAGCAGTGAAGCGGGCAGGGTCTACACTGAAGCTTTCTTT.

This CDR3 reads CATSRPGGVNQPQHF. In DNA form, the CDR3 reads TGTGCCACCAGCAGACCAGGGGGCGTTAATCAGCCCCAGCATTTT. The chain carries TRBV15 and TRBJ1-5, with 8 positions matching TRBD1. From germline, CDR1 is LNHNV and CDR2 YYDKDF (reference sequence). V was pared by 2 bases and J by 4 bases, with 4 bases of the junction left unmatched. The CDR3 covers 15 residues.

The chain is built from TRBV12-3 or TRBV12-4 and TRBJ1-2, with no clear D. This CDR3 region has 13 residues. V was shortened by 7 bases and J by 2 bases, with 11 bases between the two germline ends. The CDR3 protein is CASTSKENYGYTF. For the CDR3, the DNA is TGTGCCAGCACCAGTAAGGAGAACTATGGCTACACCTTC.

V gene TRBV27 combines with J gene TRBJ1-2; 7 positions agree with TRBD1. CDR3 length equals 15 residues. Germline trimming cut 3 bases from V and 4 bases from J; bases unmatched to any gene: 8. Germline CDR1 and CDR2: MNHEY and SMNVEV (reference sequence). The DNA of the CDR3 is TGTGCCAGCAGTTTTGAGGGGGCCCCCCTCTATGGCTACACCTTC. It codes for CASSFEGAPLYGYTF.

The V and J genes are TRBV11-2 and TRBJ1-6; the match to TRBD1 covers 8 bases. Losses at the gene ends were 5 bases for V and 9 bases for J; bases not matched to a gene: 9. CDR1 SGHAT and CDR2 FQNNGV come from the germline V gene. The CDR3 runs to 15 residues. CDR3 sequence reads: CASSPFTGTGSPLHF. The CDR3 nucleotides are TGTGCCAGCAGCCCCTTTACCGGGACAGGTTCACCCCTCCACTTT.

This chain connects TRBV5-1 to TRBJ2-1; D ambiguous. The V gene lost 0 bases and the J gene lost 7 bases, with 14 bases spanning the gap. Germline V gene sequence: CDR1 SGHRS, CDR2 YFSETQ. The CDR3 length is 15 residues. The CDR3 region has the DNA TGCGCCAGCAGCTTGGAGCTCCTCACCCGGAATGAGCAGTTCTTC. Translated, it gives CASSLELLTRNEQFF.

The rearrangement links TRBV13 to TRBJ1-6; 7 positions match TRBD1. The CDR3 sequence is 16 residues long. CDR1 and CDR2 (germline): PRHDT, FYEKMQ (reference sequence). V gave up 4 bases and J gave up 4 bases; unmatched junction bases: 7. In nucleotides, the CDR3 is TGTGCCAGCAGCTCCGACGGACAGGCGTATAATTCACCCCTCCACTTT. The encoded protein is CASSSDGQAYNSPLHF. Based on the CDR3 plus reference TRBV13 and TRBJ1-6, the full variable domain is AAGVIQSPRHLIKEKRETATLKCYPIPRHDTVYWYQQGPGQDPQFLISFYEKMQSDKGSIPDRFSAQQFSDYHSELNMSSLELGDSALYFCASSSDGQAYNSPLHFGNGTRLTVT.

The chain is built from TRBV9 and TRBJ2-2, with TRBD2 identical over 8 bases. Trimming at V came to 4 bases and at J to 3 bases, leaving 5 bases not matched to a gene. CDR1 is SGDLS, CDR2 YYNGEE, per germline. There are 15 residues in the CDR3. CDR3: CASSLTSGYTGELFF. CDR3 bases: TGTGCCAGCAGCCTTACTAGCGGATACACCGGGGAGCTGTTTTTT.

CDR3 amino acids: CASSRDRQTKNIQYF. DNA of the CDR3: TGTGCCAGCAGTAGGGACAGGCAAACCAAAAACATTCAGTACTTC. The chain uses TRBV2 and TRBJ2-4; 8 positions match TRBD1. CDR3 length: 15 amino acids. Looked up from germline, CDR1 is SNHLY and CDR2 is FYNNEI. V shed 5 bases and J 2 bases; nucleotides not matched to a gene: 5.

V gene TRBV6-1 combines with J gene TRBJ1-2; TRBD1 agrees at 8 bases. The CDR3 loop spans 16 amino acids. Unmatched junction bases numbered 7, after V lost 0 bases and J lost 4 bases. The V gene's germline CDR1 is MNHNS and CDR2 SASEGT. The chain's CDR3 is CASSEARHRGVYGYTF. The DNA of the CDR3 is TGTGCCAGCAGTGAAGCAAGACACAGGGGGGTCTATGGCTACACCTTC.

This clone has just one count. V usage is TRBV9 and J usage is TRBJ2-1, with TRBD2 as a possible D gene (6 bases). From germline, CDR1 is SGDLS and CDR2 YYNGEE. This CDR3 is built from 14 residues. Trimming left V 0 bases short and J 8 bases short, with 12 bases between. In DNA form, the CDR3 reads TGTGCCAGCAGCGTAGAGGGACTGGTCGATGAGCAGTTCTTC. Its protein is CASSVEGLVDEQFF.

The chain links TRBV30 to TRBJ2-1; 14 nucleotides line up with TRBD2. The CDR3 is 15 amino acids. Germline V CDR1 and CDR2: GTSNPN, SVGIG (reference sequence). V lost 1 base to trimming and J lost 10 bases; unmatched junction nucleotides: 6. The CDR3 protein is CAWSEGTSGGREQFF. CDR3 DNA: TGTGCCTGGAGTGAGGGGACTAGCGGGGGACGCGAGCAGTTCTTC.

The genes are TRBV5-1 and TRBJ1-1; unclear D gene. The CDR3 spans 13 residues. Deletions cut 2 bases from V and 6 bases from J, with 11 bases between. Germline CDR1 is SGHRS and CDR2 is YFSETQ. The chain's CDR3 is CASSLSSLSEAFF. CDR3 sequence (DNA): TGCGCCAGCAGCTTATCCAGTTTGTCTGAAGCTTTCTTT.

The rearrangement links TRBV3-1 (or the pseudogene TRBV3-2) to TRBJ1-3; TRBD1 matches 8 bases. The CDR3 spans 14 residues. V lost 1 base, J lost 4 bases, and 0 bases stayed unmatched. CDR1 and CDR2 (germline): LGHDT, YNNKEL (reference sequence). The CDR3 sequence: CASSQGDRGNTIYF. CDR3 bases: TGTGCCAGCAGCCAAGGGGACAGGGGAAACACCATATATTTT.